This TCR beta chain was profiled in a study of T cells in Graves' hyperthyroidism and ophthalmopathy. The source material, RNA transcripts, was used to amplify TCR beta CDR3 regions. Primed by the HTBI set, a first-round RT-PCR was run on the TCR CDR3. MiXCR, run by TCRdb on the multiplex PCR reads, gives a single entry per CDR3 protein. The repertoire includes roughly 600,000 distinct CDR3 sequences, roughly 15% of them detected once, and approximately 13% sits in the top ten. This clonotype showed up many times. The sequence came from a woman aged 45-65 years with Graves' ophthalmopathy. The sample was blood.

The CDR3 protein is CASSLTRGGSDEQFF. The CDR3 DNA sequence: TGTGCCAGCAGCTTAACGCGGGGCGGGAGTGATGAGCAGTTCTTC. This chain uses TRBV7-3 with TRBJ2-1; TRBD2 agrees at 7 bases. This CDR3 contains 15 residues. The germline V gene has CDR1 SGHTA and CDR2 FQGTGA. With 0 bases clipped from V and 8 bases from J, the junction kept 7 bases outside the gene matches.